Listed below are T cell receptor beta chains from one sample, sequenced in a study of regulatory T cells in long-lasting Graves disease. From the multiplex PCR reads, TCRdb called clonotypes with MiXCR, one entry per CDR3 protein. The sample holds a few hundred thousand distinct CDR3 sequences, 16% seen once. These sequences were also reported in another study, on T cells in Graves' hyperthyroidism and ophthalmopathy.

This sample comprised peripheral blood mononuclear cells (PBMCs), obtained at new diagnosis, from a patient treated with antithyroid drugs. These receptors all come from a man aged 40-49 years with Graves disease. The CDR3 runs from the conserved cysteine through the conserved F or W. Each record gives: V gene, CDR3 length, J gene, CDR3 protein.

V: TRBV7-9; length: 17; J: TRBJ2-1; CDR3: CASSLAYGDRAYNEQFF
V: TRBV6-1; length: 13; J: TRBJ1-1; CDR3: CASSVTGNTEAFF
V: TRBV5-1; length: 12; J: TRBJ1-1; CDR3: CASSDQGPQAFF
V: TRBV27; length: 13; J: TRBJ1-2; CDR3: CASSFADFNGYTF
V: TRBV2; length: 16; J: TRBJ2-1; CDR3: CTSSVLHLGLHNEQFF
V: TRBV29-1; length: 13; J: TRBJ2-7; CDR3: CSVVGGPSYEQYF
V: TRBV2; length: 16; J: TRBJ2-1; CDR3: CASSELTAERGDEQFF
V: TRBV9; length: 12; J: TRBJ1-1; CDR3: CASSDRTRGAFF
V: TRBV11-3; length: 17; J: TRBJ2-1; CDR3: CASSLALSARSYNEQFF
V: TRBV18; length: 14; J: TRBJ2-3; CDR3: CASSTRTGGDTQYF
V: TRBV5-1; length: 15; J: TRBJ1-5; CDR3: CASSSGDRVYQPQHF
V: TRBV27; length: 16; J: TRBJ2-5; CDR3: CASSIVGGGAGETQYF
V: TRBV6-5; length: 15; J: TRBJ2-7; CDR3: CASSSRTGRTYEQYF
V: TRBV7-9; length: 13; J: TRBJ2-5; CDR3: CASSLSPRETQYF
V: TRBV5-5; length: 15; J: TRBJ2-2; CDR3: CASSLWTAITGELFF
V: TRBV19; length: 15; J: TRBJ2-3; CDR3: CASSISPAPADTQYF
V: TRBV20-1; length: 17; J: TRBJ2-7; CDR3: CSAREGTGRVFSYEQYF
V: TRBV12-5; length: 11; J: TRBJ1-1; CDR3: CASGPYTEAFF
V: TRBV5-6; length: 15; J: TRBJ1-6; CDR3: CASSPRVTPNSPLRF
V: TRBV9; length: 17; J: TRBJ2-3; CDR3: CASSVGSGGGGADTQYF
V: TRBV4-3; length: 16; J: TRBJ1-3; CDR3: CASSLRDTNSGNTIYF
V: TRBV28; length: 16; J: TRBJ2-1; CDR3: CASSLMRGITYNEQFF
V: TRBV24-1; length: 13; J: TRBJ1-1; CDR3: CATSGGGGTEAFF
V: TRBV30; length: 17; J: TRBJ1-5; CDR3: CAWSVWASLIGNQPQHF
V: TRBV11-2; length: 14; J: TRBJ2-5; CDR3: CASSLVLAAETQYF
V: TRBV5-1; length: 14; J: TRBJ1-1; CDR3: CASSAGHTNTEAFF
V: TRBV11-3; length: 13; J: TRBJ1-1; CDR3: CASSYHRGTEAFF
V: TRBV20-1; length: 13; J: TRBJ1-1; CDR3: CSASKRGLTEAFF
V: TRBV5-1; length: 15; J: TRBJ1-4; CDR3: CASSLAATGTEKLFF
V: TRBV11-2; length: 15; J: TRBJ2-7; CDR3: CASSSFRDRGYEQYF
V: TRBV7-3; length: 13; J: TRBJ2-1; CDR3: CASSSTSGGEQFF